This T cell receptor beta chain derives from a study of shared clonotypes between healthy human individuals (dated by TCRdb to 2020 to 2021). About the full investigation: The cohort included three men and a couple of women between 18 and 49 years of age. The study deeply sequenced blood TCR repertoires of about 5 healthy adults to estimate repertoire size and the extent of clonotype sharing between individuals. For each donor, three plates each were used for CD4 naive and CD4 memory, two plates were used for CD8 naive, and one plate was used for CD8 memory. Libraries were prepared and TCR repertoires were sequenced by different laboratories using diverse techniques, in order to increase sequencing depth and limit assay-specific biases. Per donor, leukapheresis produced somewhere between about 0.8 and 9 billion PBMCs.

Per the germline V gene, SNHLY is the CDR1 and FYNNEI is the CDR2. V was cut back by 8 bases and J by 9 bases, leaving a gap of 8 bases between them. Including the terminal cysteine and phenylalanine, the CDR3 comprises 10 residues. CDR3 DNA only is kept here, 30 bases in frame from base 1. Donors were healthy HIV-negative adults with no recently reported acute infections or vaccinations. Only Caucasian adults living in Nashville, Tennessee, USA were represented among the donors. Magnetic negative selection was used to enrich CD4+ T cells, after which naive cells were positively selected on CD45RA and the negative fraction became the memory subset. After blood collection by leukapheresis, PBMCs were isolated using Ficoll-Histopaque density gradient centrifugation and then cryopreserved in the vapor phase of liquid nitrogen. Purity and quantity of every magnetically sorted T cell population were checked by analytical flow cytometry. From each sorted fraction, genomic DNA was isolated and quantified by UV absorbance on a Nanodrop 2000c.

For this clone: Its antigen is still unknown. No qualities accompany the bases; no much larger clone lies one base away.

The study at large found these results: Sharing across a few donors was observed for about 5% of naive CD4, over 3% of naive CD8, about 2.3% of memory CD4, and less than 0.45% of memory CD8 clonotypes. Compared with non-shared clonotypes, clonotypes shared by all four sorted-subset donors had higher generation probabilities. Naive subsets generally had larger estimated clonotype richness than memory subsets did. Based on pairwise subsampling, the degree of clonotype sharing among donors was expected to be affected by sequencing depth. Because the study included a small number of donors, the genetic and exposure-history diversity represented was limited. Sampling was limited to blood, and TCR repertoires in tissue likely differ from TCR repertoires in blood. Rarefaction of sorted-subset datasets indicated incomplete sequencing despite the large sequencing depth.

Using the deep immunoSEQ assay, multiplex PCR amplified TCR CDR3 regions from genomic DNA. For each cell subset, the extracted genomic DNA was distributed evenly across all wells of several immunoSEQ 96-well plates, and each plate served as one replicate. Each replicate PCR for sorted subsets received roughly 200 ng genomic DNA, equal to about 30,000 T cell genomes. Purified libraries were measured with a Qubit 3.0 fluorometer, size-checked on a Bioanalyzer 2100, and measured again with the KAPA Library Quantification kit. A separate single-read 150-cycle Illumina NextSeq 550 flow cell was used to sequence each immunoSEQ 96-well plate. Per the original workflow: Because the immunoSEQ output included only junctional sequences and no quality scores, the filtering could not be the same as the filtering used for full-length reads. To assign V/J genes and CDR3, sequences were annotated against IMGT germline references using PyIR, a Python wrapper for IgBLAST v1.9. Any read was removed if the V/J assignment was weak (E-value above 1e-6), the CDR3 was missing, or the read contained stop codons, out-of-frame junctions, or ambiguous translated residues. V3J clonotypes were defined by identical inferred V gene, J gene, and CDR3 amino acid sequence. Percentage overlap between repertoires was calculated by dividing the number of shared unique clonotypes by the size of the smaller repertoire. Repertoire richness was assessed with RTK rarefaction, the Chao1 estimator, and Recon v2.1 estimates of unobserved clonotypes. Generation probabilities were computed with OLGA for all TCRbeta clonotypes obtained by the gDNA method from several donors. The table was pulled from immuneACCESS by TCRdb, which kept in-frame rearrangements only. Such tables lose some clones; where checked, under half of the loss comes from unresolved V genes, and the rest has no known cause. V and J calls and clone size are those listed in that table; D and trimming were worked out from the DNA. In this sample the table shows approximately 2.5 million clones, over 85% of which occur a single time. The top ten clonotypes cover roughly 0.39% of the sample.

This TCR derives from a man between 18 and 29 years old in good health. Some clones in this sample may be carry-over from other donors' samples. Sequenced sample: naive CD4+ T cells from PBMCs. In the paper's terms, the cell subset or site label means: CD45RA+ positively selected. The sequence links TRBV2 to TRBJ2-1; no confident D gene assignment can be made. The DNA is TGTGCCAGCGGCGGTGGTGAGCAGTTCTTC. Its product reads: CASGGGEQFF.